This record concerns one T cell receptor (beta chain) sequence. These data are taken from a study of T-cell memory formation after mild COVID-19. TCRdb reanalysed the 5' RACE reads using MiXCR and keeps one entry per CDR3 protein. The table includes 65,000 to 95,000 distinct CDR3 sequences, 13% detected once. The CDR3 length is 14 residues. V shed 7 bases and J shed 0 bases, with 10 bases lying between them. Material: PBMCs or a T cell subset sorted from them (not recorded which). The receptor was derived from a man aged 18 to 35 who had mild COVID-19 (a few samples of this study predate the infection). Cell type and time point are not known. The V gene is TRBV12-3 or TRBV12-4, the J gene TRBJ1-3; D not resolved. The CDR3 loop reads CASKKGHSGNTIYF. The CDR3 DNA reads as TGTGCCAGCAAGAAGGGCCACTCTGGAAACACCATATATTTT.